This T cell receptor beta chain comes out of a study of radiotherapy plus CTLA-4 blockade in lung cancer. Study-wide results and limits: In blood, after radiotherapy plus ipilimumab, tumor-derived TCR clones expanded.

The germline V gene has CDR1 MNHEY and CDR2 SMNVEV (reference sequence). CDR3 length equals 15 residues. Trimming removed 5 bases at V and 7 bases at J, with 18 bases between. Those patients who had chemo-refractory metastatic non-small-cell lung cancer were given focal radiation along with CTLA-4 blockade through ipilimumab. Notes on this clone: As yet, its antigen is unknown.

Data came from immunoSEQ multiplex PCR; TCRdb stores just in-frame clones and leaves some out. This table has about 76,000 clones, 84% appearing once. This specimen was peripheral blood, taken from a patient treated with radiotherapy plus ipilimumab. This receptor was obtained from a human donor with non-small cell lung cancer who had stable disease on radiotherapy plus ipilimumab. V gene TRBV27 combines with J gene TRBJ2-1; D might be TRBD2 (7 bases). As DNA, the CDR3 is TGTGCCAGCAGTCCCGAGGGGGAGGGCGTGAATGAGCAGTTCTTC. This codes for CASSPEGEGVNEQFF.